Each of the 2 T cell receptor beta chains below was sequenced from the same sample in a study of OX40 agonist ivuxolimab in advanced cancers. TCRdb's table, derived via immunoSEQ multiplex PCR, lists solely in-frame clones and lacks some. The table shows about 96,000 clones, with roughly 80% occurring only once. The sample consisted of CD4+ or CD8+ T cells sorted from blood, taken in a trial of the OX40 agonist ivuxolimab. The receptors stem from an adult with an advanced solid tumor such as melanoma, head and neck, liver or kidney cancer.

The rearrangement uses TRBV19 and TRBJ1-1; 7 bases align to TRBD1. The trim removed 5 bases at V and 4 bases at J, leaving 10 bases unmatched. The CDR3 sequence is 15 residues long. CDR1 and CDR2 from the germline V gene are LNHDA and SQIVND (reference sequence). The CDR3 sequence is CASSLPDRMSTEAFF. For the CDR3, the DNA is TGTGCCAGTAGTCTCCCGGACAGGATGAGCACTGAAGCTTTCTTT.

The genes are TRBV25-1 and TRBJ1-4, with TRBD1 matching over 12 bases. The CDR3 runs to 15 residues. The germline gives CDR1 MGHDK, CDR2 SYGVNS. Trimming removed 3 bases from V and 7 bases from J; junction bases left unmatched: 3. The CDR3 sequence is CASSDPGQGAEKLFF. The CDR3 nucleotides are TGTGCCAGCAGTGATCCGGGACAGGGGGCTGAAAAACTGTTTTTT.